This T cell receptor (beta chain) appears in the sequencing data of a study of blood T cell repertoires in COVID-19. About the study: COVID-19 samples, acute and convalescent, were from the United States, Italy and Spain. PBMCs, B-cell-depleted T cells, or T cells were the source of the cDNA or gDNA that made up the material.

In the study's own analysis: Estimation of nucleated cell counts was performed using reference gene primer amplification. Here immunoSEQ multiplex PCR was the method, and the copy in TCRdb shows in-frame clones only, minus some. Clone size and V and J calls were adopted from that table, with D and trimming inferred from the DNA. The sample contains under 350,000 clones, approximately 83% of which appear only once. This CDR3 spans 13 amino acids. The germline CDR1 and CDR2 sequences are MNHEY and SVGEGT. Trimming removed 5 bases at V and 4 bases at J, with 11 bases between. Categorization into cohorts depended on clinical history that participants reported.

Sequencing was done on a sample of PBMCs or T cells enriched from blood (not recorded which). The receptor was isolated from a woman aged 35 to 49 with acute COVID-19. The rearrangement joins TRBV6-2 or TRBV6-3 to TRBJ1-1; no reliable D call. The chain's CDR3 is CASSVRVATEAFF. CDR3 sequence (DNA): TGTGCCAGCAGTGTGAGGGTGGCCACTGAAGCTTTCTTT.